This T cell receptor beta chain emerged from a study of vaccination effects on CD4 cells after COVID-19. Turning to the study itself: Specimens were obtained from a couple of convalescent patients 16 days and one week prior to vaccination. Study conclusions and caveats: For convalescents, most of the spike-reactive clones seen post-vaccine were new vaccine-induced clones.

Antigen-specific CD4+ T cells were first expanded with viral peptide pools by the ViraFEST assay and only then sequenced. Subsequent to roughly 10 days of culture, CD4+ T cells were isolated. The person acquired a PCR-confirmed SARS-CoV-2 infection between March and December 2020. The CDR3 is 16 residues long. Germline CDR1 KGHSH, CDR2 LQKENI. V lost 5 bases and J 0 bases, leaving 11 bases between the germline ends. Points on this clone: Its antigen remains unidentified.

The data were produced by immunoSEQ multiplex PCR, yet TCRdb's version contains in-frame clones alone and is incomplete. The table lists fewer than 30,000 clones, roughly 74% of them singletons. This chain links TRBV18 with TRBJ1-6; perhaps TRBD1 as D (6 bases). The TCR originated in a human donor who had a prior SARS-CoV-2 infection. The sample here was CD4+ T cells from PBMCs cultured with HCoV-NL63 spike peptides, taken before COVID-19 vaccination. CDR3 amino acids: CASSTTGSSYNSPLHF. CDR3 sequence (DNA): TGTGCCAGCTCAACCACAGGGAGCTCCTATAATTCACCCCTCCACTTT. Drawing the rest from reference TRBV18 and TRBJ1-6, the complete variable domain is NAGVMQNPRHLVRRRGQEARLRCSPMKGHSHVYWYRQLPEEGLKFMVYLQKENIIDESGMPKERFSAEFPKEGPSILRIQQVVRGDSAAYFCASSTTGSSYNSPLHFGNGTRLTVT.